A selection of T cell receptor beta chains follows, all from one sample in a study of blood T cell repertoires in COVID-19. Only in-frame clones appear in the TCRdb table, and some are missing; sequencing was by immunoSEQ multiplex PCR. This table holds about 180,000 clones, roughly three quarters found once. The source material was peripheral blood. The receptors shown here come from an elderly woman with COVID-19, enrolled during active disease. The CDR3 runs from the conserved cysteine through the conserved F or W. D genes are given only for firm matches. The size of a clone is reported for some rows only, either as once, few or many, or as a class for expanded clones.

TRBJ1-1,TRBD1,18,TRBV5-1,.,CASSSPRTGDHSNTEAFF,TGCGCCAGCAGCTCCCCCAGGACAGGGGACCATTCGAACACTGAAGCTTTCTTT
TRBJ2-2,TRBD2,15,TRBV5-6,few,CASSSRERYTGELFF,TGTGCCAGCAGTTCGCGGGAGAGGTACACCGGGGAGCTGTTTTTT
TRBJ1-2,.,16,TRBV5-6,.,CASSFLPLGGGDGYTF,TGTGCCAGCAGCTTCCTACCCCTCGGGGGGGGCGATGGCTACACCTTC
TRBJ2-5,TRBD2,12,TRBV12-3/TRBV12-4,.,CASGTSMETQYF,TGTGCCAGCGGGACTAGCATGGAGACCCAGTACTTC
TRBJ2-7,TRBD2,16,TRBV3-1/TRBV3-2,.,CASSTITLAGGHEQYF,TGTGCCAGCAGCACGATAACGCTAGCGGGGGGCCACGAGCAGTACTTC
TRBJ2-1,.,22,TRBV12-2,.,CASRQGEHPGLAGDWTYNEQFF,TGTGCAAGTCGCCAAGGGGAACATCCGGGACTAGCGGGAGATTGGACCTACAATGAGCAGTTCTTC
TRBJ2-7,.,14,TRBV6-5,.,CASSYSGASYEQYF,TGTGCCAGCAGTTACTCGGGAGCCTCCTACGAGCAGTACTTC
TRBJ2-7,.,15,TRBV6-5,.,CASSYIQGPSYEQYF,TGTGCCAGCAGTTACATTCAGGGGCCCTCCTACGAGCAGTACTTC
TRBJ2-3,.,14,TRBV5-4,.,CASSPGGLTDTQYF,TGTGCCAGCAGCCCGGGGGGCCTGACAGATACGCAGTATTTT
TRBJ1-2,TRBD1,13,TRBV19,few,CASHRGLNYGYTF,TGTGCCAGTCACAGGGGGCTCAACTATGGCTACACCTTC
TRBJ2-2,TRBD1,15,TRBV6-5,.,CASRRDRVGTGELFF,TGTGCCAGCAGAAGGGACAGGGTGGGCACCGGGGAGCTGTTTTTT
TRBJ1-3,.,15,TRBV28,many,CASSQLLQGGNTIYF,TGTGCCAGCAGTCAACTCTTACAGGGTGGAAACACCATATATTTT
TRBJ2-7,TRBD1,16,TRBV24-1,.,CATSDFTGQGLFEQYF,TGTGCCACCAGTGATTTCACGGGACAGGGGCTTTTCGAGCAGTACTTC
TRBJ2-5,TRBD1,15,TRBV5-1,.,CASSLNRGSAQTQYF,TGCGCCAGCAGCTTGAACAGGGGGAGCGCCCAGACCCAGTACTTC
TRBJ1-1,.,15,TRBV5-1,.,CASSLFDKSNTEAFF,TGCGCCAGCAGCTTGTTCGACAAGTCGAACACTGAAGCTTTCTTT
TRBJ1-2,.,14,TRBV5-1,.,CASSPQPNTGQDTF,TGCGCCAGCAGCCCGCAGCCTAACACAGGGCAGGACACCTTC
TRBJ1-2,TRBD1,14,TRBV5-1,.,CASSSHRGNYGYTF,TGCGCCAGCAGCTCTCACAGGGGGAACTATGGCTACACCTTC
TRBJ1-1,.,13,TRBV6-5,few,CASSFGGNTEAFF,TGTGCCAGCAGTTTCGGAGGGAACACTGAAGCTTTCTTT
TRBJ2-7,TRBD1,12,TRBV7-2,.,CASSSRGLEQYF,TGTGCCAGCAGCTCCAGGGGGCTCGAGCAGTACTTC
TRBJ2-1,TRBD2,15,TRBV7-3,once,CASSLTGGLYNEQFF,TGTGCCAGCAGCTTAACGGGAGGGCTTTACAATGAGCAGTTCTTC
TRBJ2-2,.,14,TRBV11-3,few,CASSFYTDTGELFF,TGTGCCAGCAGCTTCTACACAGACACCGGGGAGCTGTTTTTT
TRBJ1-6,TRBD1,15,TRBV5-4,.,CASSLDRGGVSPLHF,TGTGCCAGCAGCTTGGACAGGGGTGGGGTATCACCCCTCCACTTT
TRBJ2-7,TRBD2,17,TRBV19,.,CASSKTSGRDPFNEQYF,TGTGCCAGTAGTAAGACTAGCGGGAGGGATCCTTTCAACGAGCAGTACTTC
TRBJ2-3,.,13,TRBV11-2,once,CASSLAGTDTQYF,TGTGCCAGCAGCTTAGCAGGCACAGATACGCAGTATTTT
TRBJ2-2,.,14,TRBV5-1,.,CASSLYTNTGELFF,TGCGCCAGCAGCTTATACACGAACACCGGGGAGCTGTTTTTT
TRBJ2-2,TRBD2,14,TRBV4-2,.,CASSQLAGTGELFF,TGTGCCAGCAGCCAACTAGCGGGGACCGGGGAGCTGTTTTTT
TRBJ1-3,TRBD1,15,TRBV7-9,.,CASSDRQGGGNTIYF,TGTGCCAGCAGCGACCGGCAAGGGGGCGGAAACACCATATATTTT